Reported below is one TCR beta chain. No antigen is known for it. These data belong to a study of cytomegalovirus exposure and HLA in healthy donors. Findings and caveats of the study: Cytomegalovirus association was listed for under 200 TCR beta chains. Later analysis identified 17,000 or so TCR beta sequences associated with HLA alleles, using a false discovery rate threshold of 0.05.

Trimming removed 4 bases from V and 3 bases from J, with 7 bases in between. The CDR3 is 13 amino acids. Germline assignment: CDR1 SEHNR and CDR2 FQNEAQ (reference sequence). PCR was performed using 60 Vbeta and 13 Jbeta primers. The method was immunoSEQ multiplex PCR; TCRdb's version includes in-frame clones alone and lacks a portion of them. This sample has fewer than 200,000 clones, with approximately 71% found just once. The chain employs TRBV7-9 and TRBJ2-1; the D is unclear. Sequences were obtained from PBMCs. The source of this sequence is a man in his fifties in good health and CMV-seronegative. The CDR3 DNA is TGTGCCAGCAGCTCGGCGGACTACAATGAGCAGTTCTTC. Its translation: CASSSADYNEQFF.